Listed here are 3 T cell receptor beta chains from one sample, sequenced in a study of T cell responses to AZD1222 COVID-19 vaccine. Method: immunoSEQ multiplex PCR; TCRdb's copy keeps in-frame clones and lacks some. Here the sample spans approximately 150,000 clones, approximately 90% being singletons. This sample comprised peripheral blood, obtained 28 days after the second AZD1222 dose. These receptors were taken from an adult who received the AZD1222 COVID-19 vaccine.

V is TRBV28 and J is TRBJ1-2; D unresolved. The V gene's germline CDR1 is MDHEN and CDR2 SYDVKM. Trimming cost V 6 bases and J 7 bases, with 12 bases left between them. The CDR3 is made up of 12 amino acids. This CDR3 is CASSNSRRGYTF. In nucleotides, the CDR3 is TGTGCCAGCAGCAATTCAAGGCGTGGCTACACCTTC.

The chain employs TRBV28 and TRBJ1-2, with no clear D. The germline V and J ends were trimmed by 4 bases and 6 bases, with 6 bases remaining between them. In germline, CDR1 is MDHEN, CDR2 SYDVKM. The CDR3 totals 11 residues. This CDR3 reads CASSSTDGYTF. CDR3 nucleotides: TGTGCCAGCAGTTCGACGGATGGCTACACCTTC.

This clone came up a few times. This chain uses TRBV5-5 with TRBJ1-2, with 11 bases fitting TRBD1. CDR1 SGHKS and CDR2 YYEKEE come from the germline V gene (reference sequence). This CDR3 spans 15 amino acids. V shed 4 bases, J shed 3 bases, and the junction held 5 bases outside the gene matches. Here the CDR3 DNA reads TGTGCCAGCAGCCATTGGACAGGGGGCGACTATGGCTACACCTTC. Its translation is CASSHWTGGDYGYTF.